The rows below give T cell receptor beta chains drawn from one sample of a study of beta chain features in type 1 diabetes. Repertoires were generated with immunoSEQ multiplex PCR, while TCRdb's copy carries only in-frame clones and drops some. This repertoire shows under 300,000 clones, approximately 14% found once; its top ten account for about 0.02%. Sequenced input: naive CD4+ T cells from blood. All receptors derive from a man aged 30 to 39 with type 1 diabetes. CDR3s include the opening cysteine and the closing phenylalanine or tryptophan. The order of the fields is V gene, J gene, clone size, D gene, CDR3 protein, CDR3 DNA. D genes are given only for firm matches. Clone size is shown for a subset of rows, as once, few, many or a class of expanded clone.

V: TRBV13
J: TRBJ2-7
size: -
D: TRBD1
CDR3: CASSSPLRDSYEQYF
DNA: TGTGCCAGCAGCTCTCCGCTCCGGGACAGCTACGAGCAGTACTTC

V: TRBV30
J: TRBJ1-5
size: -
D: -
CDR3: CAWSVPGTLNQPQHF
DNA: TGTGCCTGGAGTGTTCCCGGGACATTGAATCAGCCCCAGCATTTT

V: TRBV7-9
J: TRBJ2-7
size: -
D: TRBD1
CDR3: CASSQGQNYEQYF
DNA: TGTGCCAGCAGCCAGGGACAGAACTACGAGCAGTACTTC

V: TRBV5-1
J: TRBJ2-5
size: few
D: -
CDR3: CASSRTGETQYF
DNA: TGCGCCAGCAGCAGAACAGGGGAGACCCAGTACTTC

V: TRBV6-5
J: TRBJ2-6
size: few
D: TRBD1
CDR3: CASSSTGAGANVLTF
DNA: TGTGCCAGCAGTTCGACAGGGGCTGGGGCCAACGTCCTGACTTTC

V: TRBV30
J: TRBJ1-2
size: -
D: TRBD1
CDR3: CAWSDRWTGRNYGYTF
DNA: TGTGCCTGGAGTGACCGTTGGACAGGAAGGAACTATGGCTACACCTTC

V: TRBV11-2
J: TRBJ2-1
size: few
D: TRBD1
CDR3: CASSPGQGGNEQFF
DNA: TGTGCCAGCAGCCCCGGACAGGGAGGCAATGAGCAGTTCTTC

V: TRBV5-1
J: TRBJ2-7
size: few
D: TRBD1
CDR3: CASSRDRDEQYF
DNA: TGCGCCAGCAGCAGGGACAGGGACGAGCAGTACTTC

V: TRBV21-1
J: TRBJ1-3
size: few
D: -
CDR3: CASSVICSGNTIYF
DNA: TGTGCCAGCAGTGTAATTTGCTCTGGAAACACCATATATTTT

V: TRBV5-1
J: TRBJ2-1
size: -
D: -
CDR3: CASSTEGSSYNEQFF
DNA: TGCGCCAGCAGCACAGAAGGGAGCTCCTACAATGAGCAGTTCTTC

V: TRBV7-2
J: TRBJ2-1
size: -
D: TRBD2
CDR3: CASSLWASGGIQYEQFF
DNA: TGTGCCAGCAGCTTATGGGCTAGCGGGGGTATACAATATGAGCAGTTCTTC

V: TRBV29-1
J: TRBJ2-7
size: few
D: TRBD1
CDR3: CSATATGASEQYF
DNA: TGCAGCGCAACCGCTACAGGGGCAAGCGAGCAGTACTTC

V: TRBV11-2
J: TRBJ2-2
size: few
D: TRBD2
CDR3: CASSLNGAGVGELFF
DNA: TGTGCCAGCAGCTTAAACGGCGCGGGGGTCGGGGAGCTGTTTTTT

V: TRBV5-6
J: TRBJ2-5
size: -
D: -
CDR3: CASSPGRRGTQYF
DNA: TGTGCCAGCAGCCCCGGGAGAAGGGGGACCCAGTACTTC

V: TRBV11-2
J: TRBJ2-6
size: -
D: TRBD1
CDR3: CASSSGTGPGANVLTF
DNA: TGTGCCAGCAGCTCTGGGACAGGGCCTGGGGCCAACGTCCTGACTTTC

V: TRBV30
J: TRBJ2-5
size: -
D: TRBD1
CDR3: CAWSGTGRFETQYF
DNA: TGTGCCTGGAGCGGGACAGGGCGTTTTGAGACCCAGTACTTC

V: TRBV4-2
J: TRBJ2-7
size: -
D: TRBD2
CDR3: CASSQAASGAYEQYF
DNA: TGTGCCAGCAGCCAAGCGGCTAGCGGGGCCTACGAGCAGTACTTC

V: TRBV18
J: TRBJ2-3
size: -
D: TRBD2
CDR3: CASSPPGLAGGFTDTQYF
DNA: TGTGCCAGCTCACCACCTGGACTAGCGGGAGGCTTCACAGATACGCAGTATTTT

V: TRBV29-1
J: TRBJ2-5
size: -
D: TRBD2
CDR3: CSVEGGLAREETQYF
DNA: TGCAGCGTTGAAGGGGGACTAGCGAGAGAAGAGACCCAGTACTTC

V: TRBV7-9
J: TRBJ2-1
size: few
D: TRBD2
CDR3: CASSYSGRVSYNEQFF
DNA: TGTGCCAGCAGCTATAGCGGGAGGGTCTCCTACAATGAGCAGTTCTTC

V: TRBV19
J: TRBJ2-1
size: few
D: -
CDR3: CASKEGSYNEQFF
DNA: TGTGCCAGTAAGGAGGGCTCCTACAATGAGCAGTTCTTC

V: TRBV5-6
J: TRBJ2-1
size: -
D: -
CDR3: CASRWGAGAYNEQFF
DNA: TGTGCCAGCAGATGGGGGGCGGGGGCCTACAATGAGCAGTTCTTC

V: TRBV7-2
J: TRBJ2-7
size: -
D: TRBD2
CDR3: CASAPRGSGNHEQYF
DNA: TGTGCCAGCGCTCCTCGGGGTAGCGGGAACCACGAGCAGTACTTC

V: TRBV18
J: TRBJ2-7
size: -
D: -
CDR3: CASSPPGNPSSEQYF
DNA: TGTGCCAGCTCACCACCGGGCAATCCATCATCCGAGCAGTACTTC

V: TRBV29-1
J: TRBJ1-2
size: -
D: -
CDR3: CSVRGTDYGYTF
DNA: TGCAGCGTCCGGGGAACAGACTATGGCTACACCTTC

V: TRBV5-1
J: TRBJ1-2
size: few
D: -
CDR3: CASSLWGTPANYGYTF
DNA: TGCGCCAGCAGCTTGTGGGGGACACCGGCTAACTATGGCTACACCTTC

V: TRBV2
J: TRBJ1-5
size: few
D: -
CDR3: CASRPGDGNQPQHF
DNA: TGTGCCAGCAGGCCTGGAGATGGAAATCAGCCCCAGCATTTT

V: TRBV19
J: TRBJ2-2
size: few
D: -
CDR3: CASSRGTGELFF
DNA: TGTGCCAGTAGTCGCGGCACCGGGGAGCTGTTTTTT

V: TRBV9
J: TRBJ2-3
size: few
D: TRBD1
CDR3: CASSIGTGDTQYF
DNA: TGTGCCAGCAGCATCGGGACAGGGGATACGCAGTATTTT

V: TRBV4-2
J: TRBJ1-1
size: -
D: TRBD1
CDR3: CASSQVGGQGDKTEAFF
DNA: TGTGCCAGCAGCCAAGTAGGGGGACAGGGGGATAAAACTGAAGCTTTCTTT

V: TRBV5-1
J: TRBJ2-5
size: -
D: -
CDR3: CASSLVRNQETQYF
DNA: TGCGCCAGCAGCTTGGTGAGGAACCAAGAGACCCAGTACTTC

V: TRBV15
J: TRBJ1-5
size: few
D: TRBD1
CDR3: CATSRDRQGVQPQHF
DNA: TGTGCCACCAGCAGAGATAGACAGGGGGTTCAGCCCCAGCATTTT

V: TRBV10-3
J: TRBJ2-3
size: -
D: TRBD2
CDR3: CAISESTGGGTDTQYF
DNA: TGTGCCATCAGTGAGTCGACGGGAGGCGGCACAGATACGCAGTATTTT

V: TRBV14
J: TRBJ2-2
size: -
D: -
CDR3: CASSQEPGNTGELFF
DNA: TGTGCCAGCAGCCAAGAGCCAGGCAACACCGGGGAGCTGTTTTTT

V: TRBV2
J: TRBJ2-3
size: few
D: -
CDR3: CASKGLITDTQYF
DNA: TGTGCCAGCAAGGGACTCATTACAGATACGCAGTATTTT

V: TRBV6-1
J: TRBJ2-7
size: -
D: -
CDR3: CASRTNDGSSYEQYF
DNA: TGTGCCAGCAGAACTAACGACGGAAGCTCCTACGAGCAGTACTTC

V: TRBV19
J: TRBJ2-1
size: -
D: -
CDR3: CASSIALGGGSEQFF
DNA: TGTGCCAGTAGTATAGCGCTGGGTGGGGGCTCGGAGCAGTTCTTC

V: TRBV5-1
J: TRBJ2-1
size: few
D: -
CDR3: CASSWNGRGNEQFF
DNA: TGCGCCAGCAGCTGGAACGGCAGGGGCAATGAGCAGTTCTTC

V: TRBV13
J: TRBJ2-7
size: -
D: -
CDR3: CASSAYRTSYEQYF
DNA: TGTGCCAGCAGCGCCTACAGGACCTCCTACGAGCAGTACTTC

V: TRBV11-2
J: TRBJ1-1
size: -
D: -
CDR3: CASSLVGQGAFF
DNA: TGTGCCAGCAGCTTAGTAGGTCAGGGGGCTTTCTTT

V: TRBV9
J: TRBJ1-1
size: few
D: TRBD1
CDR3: CASKQGLGGTEAFF
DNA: TGTGCCAGCAAACAGGGGCTAGGGGGCACTGAAGCTTTCTTT

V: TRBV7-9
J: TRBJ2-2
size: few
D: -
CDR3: CASSLDGGSGELFF
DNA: TGTGCCAGCAGCTTAGATGGAGGGTCAGGGGAGCTGTTTTTT

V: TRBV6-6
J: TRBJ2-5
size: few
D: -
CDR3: CASSTEGAETQYF
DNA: TGTGCCAGCAGCACCGAGGGAGCCGAGACCCAGTACTTC

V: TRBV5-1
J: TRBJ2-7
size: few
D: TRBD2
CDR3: CASSLEGLPEQYF
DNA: TGCGCCAGCAGCTTGGAGGGACTACCCGAGCAGTACTTC

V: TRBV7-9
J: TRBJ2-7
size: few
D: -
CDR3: CASSTQGGSYEQYF
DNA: TGTGCCAGCAGTACCCAGGGTGGGTCCTACGAGCAGTACTTC

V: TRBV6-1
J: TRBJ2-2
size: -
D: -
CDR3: CASRQGWDGELFF
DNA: TGTGCCAGCAGACAGGGTTGGGACGGGGAGCTGTTTTTT

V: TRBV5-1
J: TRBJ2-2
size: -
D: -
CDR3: CASSARTANTGELFF
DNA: TGCGCCAGCAGCGCAAGGACAGCGAACACCGGGGAGCTGTTTTTT

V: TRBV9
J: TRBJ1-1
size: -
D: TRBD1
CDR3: CASSFGTGNTEAFF
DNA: TGTGCCAGCAGCTTTGGGACAGGGAATACTGAAGCTTTCTTT

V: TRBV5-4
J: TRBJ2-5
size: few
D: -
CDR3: CATSSGLRETQYF
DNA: TGTGCCACATCCTCAGGGTTGCGAGAGACCCAGTACTTC

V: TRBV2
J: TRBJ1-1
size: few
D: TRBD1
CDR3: CASRAGTGLRSTEAFF
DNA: TGTGCCAGCAGGGCCGGGACAGGACTACGTTCGACTGAAGCTTTCTTT

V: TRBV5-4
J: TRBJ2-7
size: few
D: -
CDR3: CASSYTGSDEQYF
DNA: TGTGCCAGCAGTTACACAGGGTCCGACGAGCAGTACTTC

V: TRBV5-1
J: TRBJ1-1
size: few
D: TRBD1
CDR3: CASSPTQGIVSGTEAFF
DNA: TGCGCCAGCAGCCCCACACAGGGGATTGTAAGTGGCACTGAAGCTTTCTTT

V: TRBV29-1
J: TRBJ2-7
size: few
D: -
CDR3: CSVGQDPYEQYF
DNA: TGCAGCGTTGGTCAGGATCCCTACGAGCAGTACTTC

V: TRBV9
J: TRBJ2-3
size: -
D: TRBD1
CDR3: CASSVLGQPTDTQYF
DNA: TGTGCCAGCAGCGTATTGGGACAGCCCACAGATACGCAGTATTTT

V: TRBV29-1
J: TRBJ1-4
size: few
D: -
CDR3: CSSRGANEKLFF
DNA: TGCAGCAGCAGGGGCGCGAATGAAAAACTGTTTTTT

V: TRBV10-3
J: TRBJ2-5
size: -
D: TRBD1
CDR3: CAISGGTGGAGQETQYF
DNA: TGTGCCATCAGTGGCGGGACAGGGGGCGCGGGTCAAGAGACCCAGTACTTC

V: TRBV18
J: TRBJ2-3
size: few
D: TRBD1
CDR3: CASSRMGQGTTDTQYF
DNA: TGTGCCAGCTCACGGATGGGACAGGGGACCACAGATACGCAGTATTTT

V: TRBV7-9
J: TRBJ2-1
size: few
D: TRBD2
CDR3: CASSSGTSRDEQFF
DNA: TGTGCCAGCAGTTCAGGGACTAGCAGAGATGAGCAGTTCTTC

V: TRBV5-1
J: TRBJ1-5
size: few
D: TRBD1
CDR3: CASSLGQGGQPQHF
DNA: TGCGCCAGCAGCCTGGGACAGGGTGGGCAGCCCCAGCATTTT